The clone carrying this T cell receptor beta chain turned up a few times. These data come from a study of T-cell memory formation after mild COVID-19. TCRdb re-called the 5' RACE reads through MiXCR, storing one row per CDR3 protein. This table holds approximately 230,000 distinct CDR3 sequences, around 17% found once. V lost 7 bases, J lost 7 bases, and 14 bases lay in between. The CDR3 contains 12 residues. Sequencing was performed on PBMCs or a T cell subset sorted from them (not recorded which). This TCR derives from a young man who had mild COVID-19 (a few samples of this study predate the infection). Cell type and time point are not known. The rearrangement joins TRBV12-3 or TRBV12-4 to TRBJ2-7, with D uncertain. Written as DNA, the CDR3 is TGTGCCAGCACCCGCGGCCTGGGGGAGCAGTACTTC. This translates into CASTRGLGEQYF.